This T cell receptor beta chain came from a study of blood T cell repertoires in COVID-19 (dated by TCRdb to between 2020 and 2021). In the study overall: Samples covering the acute and convalescent phases of COVID-19 were provided by collaborators in the United States, Italy and Spain. The material from the prospective study consisted of cDNA or gDNA derived from T cells, B-cell-depleted T cells, or PBMCs. Subjects who had been exposed to COVID-19, were actively infected with it, or had recovered from it provided the deeply sampled blood TCRbeta repertoires that made up the dataset. A freely available public database, intended as a resource for researchers studying the immune response to SARS-CoV-2, is where the repertoires were released. Samples were obtained from the ongoing ImmuneRACE study (first 160 participants) and from about 1,300 subjects provided by 6 global collaborators. Nearly every sample came with metadata listing a de-identified subject ID, COVID-19 status, age in years and sex. Where available, HLA class I and class II types were taken from metadata supplied by the sample provider and were not determined by assay-based typing.

A second Seattle source provided samples from volunteer blood donors who had recovered from COVID-19. The collaborating institutions used their own protocols to collect whole blood in K2EDTA tubes. For TCRbeta analysis, collaborator samples were shipped as frozen whole blood, as isolated PBMCs, or as DNA extracted from either sample type. Results the study describes overall, beyond this receptor: How much clinical and demographic metadata was included differed by source and by participant, and the metadata was provided uncurated.

TCRbeta CDR3 regions were amplified from genomic DNA by means of the immunoSEQ Assay, a bias-controlled multiplex PCR. As for the authors' bioinformatics: Within the assay, amplification of reference gene primers was used to estimate how many nucleated cells each sample contained. To quantify the absolute abundance of each unique TCRbeta CDR3 rearrangement, sequence reads were collapsed and filtered. For each sample, productive Simpson clonality was calculated by taking the square root of Simpson's diversity index across productive rearrangements. Drawn from immuneACCESS, this table holds only the in-frame rearrangements with V and J called that TCRdb kept. Clones are partly lost; checked studies trace under half to an unresolved V gene and leave the rest unexplained. V and J calls and clone size are those listed in that table; D and trimming were worked out from the DNA. The sample yields about 300,000 clones; roughly 88% were counted once. The ten most abundant clones make up over 6% of the sample.

As encoded in the germline V gene (reference sequence), CDR1 is LNHDA while CDR2 is SQIVND. Trimming at the junction amounts to 5 bases on V and 6 bases on J, and the germline ends lie 21 bases apart. The CDR3, cysteine through phenylalanine, is 16 amino acids long. Only the CDR3 portion is preserved as DNA: 48 bases, with reading frame beginning at the first base. On this clone: Its binding antigen is unknown. No much larger clone exists at a distance of one base, and base qualities are not known.

Rearrangement joined TRBV19 to TRBJ2-3; the D gene is perhaps TRBD2, on 5 matching bases. Sequenced material: peripheral blood. The sequence came from a woman aged 25 to 39 who had recovered from COVID-19. The DNA is TGTGCCAGTAGTCCTGCTCGGGGAACTATGGCGGATACGCAGTATTTT. Its translation reads: CASSPARGTMADTQYF.